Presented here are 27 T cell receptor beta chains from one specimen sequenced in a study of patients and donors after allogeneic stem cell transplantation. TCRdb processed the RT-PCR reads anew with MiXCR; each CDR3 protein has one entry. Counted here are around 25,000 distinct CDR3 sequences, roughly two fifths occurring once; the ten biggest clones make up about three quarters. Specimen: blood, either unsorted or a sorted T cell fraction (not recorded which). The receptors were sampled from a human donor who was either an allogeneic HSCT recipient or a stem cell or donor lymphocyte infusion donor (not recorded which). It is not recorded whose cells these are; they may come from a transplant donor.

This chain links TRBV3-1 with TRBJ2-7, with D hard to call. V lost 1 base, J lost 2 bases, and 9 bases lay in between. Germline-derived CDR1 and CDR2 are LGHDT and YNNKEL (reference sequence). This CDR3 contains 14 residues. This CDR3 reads CASSQAVATYEQYF. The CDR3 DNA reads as TGTGCCAGCAGCCAAGCCGTCGCTACCTACGAGCAGTACTTC.

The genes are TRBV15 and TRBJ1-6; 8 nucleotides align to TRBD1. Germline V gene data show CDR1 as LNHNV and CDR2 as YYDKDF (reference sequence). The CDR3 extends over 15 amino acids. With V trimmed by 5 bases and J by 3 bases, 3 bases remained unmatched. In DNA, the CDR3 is TGTGCCACCAGCCGGACAGGGTTCTATAATTCACCCCTCCACTTT. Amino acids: CATSRTGFYNSPLHF.

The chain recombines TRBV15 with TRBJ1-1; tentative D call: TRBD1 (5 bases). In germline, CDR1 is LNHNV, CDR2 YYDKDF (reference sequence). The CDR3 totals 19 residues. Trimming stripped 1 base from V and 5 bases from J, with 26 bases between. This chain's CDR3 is CATSRVGMGRALLMTEAFF. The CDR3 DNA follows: TGTGCCACCAGCAGAGTCGGTATGGGCAGGGCTCTCCTAATGACTGAAGCTTTCTTT.

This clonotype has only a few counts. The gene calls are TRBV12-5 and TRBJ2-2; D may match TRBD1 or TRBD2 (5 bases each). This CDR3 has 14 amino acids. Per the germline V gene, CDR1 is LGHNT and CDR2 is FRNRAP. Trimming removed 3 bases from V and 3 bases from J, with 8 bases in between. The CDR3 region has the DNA TGTGCTAGTGGTTTTGGGACGGACACCGGGGAGCTGTTTTTT. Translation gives CASGFGTDTGELFF.

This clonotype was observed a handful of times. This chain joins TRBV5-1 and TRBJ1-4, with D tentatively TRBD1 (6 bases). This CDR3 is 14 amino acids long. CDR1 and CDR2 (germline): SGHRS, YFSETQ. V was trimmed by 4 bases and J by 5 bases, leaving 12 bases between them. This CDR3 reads CASSLTGGNEKLFF. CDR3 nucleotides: TGCGCCAGCAGCCTGACAGGAGGGAATGAAAAACTGTTTTTT.

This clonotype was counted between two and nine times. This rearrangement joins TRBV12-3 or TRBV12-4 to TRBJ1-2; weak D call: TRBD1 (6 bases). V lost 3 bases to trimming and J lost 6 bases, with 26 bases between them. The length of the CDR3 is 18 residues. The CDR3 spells CASSFLSYPGAQRDGYTF. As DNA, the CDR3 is TGTGCCAGCAGTTTTCTTTCGTACCCAGGGGCCCAAAGGGATGGCTACACCTTC.

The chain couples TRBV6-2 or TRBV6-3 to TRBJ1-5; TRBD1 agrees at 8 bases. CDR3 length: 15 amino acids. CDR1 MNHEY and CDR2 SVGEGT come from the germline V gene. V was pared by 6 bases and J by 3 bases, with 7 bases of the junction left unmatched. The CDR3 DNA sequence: TGTGCCAGCAGGCCTCCGGGACAGGACAATCAGCCCCAGCATTTT. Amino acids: CASRPPGQDNQPQHF.

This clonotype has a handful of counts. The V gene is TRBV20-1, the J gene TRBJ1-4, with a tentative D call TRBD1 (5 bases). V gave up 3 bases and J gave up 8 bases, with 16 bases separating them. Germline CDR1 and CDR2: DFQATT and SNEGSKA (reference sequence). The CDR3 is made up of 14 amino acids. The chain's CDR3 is CSARRTPGTEKLFF. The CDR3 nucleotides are TGCAGTGCTAGGAGGACACCCGGGACCGAAAAACTGTTTTTT.

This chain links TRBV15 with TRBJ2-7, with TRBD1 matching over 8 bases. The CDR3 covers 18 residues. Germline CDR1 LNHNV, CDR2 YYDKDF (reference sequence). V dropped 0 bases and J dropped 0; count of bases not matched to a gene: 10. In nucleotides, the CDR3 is TGTGCCACCAGCAGAGATATGGGGAGACAGGGGACCTCCTACGAGCAGTACTTC. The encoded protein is CATSRDMGRQGTSYEQYF.

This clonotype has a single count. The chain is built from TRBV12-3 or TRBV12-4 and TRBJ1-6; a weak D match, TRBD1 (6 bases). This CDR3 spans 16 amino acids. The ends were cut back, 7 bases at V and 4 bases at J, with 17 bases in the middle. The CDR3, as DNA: TGTGCCAGCACAGGGGCAGGCTCCATTTATAATTCACCCCTCCACTTT. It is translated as CASTGAGSIYNSPLHF.

As DNA, the CDR3 is TGTGCCAGCAGCTCCGGCCCGGACGAGACCCAGTACTTC. Translating gives CASSSGPDETQYF. This sequence joins TRBV7-8 and TRBJ2-5; D is unresolved. This CDR3 has 13 amino acids. Between the trimmed V and J ends, which lost 4 bases and 5 bases, there was a span of 11 bases. CDR1 is SGHVS and CDR2 is FQNEAQ in the germline V gene.

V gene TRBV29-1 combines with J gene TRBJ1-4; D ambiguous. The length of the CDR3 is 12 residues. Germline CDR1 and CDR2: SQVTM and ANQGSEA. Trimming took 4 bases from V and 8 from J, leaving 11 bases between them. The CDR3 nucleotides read TGCAGCGTTGGAGGGCCCGAGGAAAAACTGTTTTTT. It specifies CSVGGPEEKLFF.

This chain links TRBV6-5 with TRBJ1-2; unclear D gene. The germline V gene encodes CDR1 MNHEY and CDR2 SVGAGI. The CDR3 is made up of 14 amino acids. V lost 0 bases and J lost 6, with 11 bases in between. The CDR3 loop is CASSYSMTVDGYTF. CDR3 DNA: TGTGCCAGCAGTTACTCGATGACTGTAGATGGCTACACCTTC.

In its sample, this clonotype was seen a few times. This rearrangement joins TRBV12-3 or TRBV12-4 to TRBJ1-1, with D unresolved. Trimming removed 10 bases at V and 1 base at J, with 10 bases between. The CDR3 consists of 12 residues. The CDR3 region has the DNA TGTGCCACCCGGACGGGGAACACTGAAGCTTTCTTT. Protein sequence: CATRTGNTEAFF.

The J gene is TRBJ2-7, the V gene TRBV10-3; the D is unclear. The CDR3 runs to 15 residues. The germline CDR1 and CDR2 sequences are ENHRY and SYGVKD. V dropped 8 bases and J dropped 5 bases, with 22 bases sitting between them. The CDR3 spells CAIRNESLLANEQYF. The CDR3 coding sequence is TGTGCCATCCGGAACGAATCCCTGCTGGCGAACGAGCAGTACTTC.

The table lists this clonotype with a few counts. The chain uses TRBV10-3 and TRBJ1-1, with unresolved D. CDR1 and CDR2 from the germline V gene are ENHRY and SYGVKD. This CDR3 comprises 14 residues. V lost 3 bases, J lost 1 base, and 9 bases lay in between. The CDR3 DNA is TGTGCCATCAGTGAAAAACAGACGAACACTGAAGCTTTCTTT. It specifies CAISEKQTNTEAFF.

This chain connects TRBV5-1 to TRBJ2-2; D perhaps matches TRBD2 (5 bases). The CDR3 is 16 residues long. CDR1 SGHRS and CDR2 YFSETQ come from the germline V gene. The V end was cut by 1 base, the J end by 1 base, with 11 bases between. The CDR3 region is CASSLTSGGNTGELFF. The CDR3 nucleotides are TGCGCCAGCAGCTTGACGAGCGGAGGGAACACCGGGGAGCTGTTTTTT.

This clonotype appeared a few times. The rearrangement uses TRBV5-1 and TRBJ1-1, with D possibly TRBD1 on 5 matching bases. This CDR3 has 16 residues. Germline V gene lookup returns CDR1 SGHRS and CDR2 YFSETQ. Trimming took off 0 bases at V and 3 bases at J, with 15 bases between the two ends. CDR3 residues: CASSLASTADHTEAFF. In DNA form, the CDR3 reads TGCGCCAGCAGCTTGGCCTCGACAGCCGACCACACTGAAGCTTTCTTT.

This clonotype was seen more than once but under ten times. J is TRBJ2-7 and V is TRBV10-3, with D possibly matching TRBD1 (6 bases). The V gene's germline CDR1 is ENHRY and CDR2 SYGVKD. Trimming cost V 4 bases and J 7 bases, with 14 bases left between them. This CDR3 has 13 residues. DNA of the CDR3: TGTGCCATCAGTGCGGAACAGGGTTTTGAGCAGTACTTC. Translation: CAISAEQGFEQYF.

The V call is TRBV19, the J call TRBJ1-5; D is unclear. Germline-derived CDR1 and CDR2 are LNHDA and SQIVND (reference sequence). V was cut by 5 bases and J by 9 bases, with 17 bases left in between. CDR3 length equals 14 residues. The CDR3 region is CASSLGRRLGPQHF. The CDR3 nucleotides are TGTGCCAGTAGTCTTGGACGCCGACTCGGGCCCCAGCATTTT.

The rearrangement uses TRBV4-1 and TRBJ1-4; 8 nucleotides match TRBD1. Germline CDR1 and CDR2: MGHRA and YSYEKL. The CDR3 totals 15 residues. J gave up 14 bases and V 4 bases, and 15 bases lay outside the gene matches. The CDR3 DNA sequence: TGCGCCAGCAGCCCTCATGGACAGGGCGAGTATAGGCTGTTTTTT. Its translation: CASSPHGQGEYRLFF.

CDR3 bases: TGTGCCATCAGGACCGGAGGGATCACAGATACGCAGTATTTT. This translates into CAIRTGGITDTQYF. The chain recombines TRBV10-3 with TRBJ2-3; the D gene is possibly TRBD2 (6 bases). The CDR3 consists of 14 residues. The V gene lost 6 bases and the J gene lost 2 bases, with 12 bases spanning the gap. Germline values: CDR1 ENHRY, CDR2 SYGVKD.

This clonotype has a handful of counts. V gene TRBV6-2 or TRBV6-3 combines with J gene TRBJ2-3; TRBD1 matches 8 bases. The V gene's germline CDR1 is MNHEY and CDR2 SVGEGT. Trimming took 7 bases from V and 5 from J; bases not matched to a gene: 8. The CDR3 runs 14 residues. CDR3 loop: CASNKDRVKDTQYF. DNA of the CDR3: TGTGCCAGCAATAAGGACAGGGTTAAAGATACGCAGTATTTT.

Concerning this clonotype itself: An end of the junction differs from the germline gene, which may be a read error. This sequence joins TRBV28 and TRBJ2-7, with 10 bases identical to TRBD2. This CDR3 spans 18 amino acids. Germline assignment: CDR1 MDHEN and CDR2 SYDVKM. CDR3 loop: CASSSPPQRTSGSYELYF. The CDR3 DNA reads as TGTGCCAGCAGTTCACCCCCCCAGAGGACTAGCGGCTCCTACGAGCTGTACTTC.

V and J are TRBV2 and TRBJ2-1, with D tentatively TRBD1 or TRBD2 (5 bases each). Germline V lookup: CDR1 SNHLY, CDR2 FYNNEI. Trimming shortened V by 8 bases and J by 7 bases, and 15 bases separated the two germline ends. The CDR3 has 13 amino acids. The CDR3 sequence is CASSSKRGNEQFF. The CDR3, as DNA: TGTGCCAGCTCCTCGAAGAGGGGAAATGAGCAGTTCTTC.

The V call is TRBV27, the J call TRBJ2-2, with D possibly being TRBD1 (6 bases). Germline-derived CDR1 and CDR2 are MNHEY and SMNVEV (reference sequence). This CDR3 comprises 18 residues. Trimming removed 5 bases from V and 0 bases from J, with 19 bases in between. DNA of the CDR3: TGTGCCAGCAGTGCCAGGGGTGGTAGCGCTGCGAACACCGGGGAGCTGTTTTTT. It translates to CASSARGGSAANTGELFF.

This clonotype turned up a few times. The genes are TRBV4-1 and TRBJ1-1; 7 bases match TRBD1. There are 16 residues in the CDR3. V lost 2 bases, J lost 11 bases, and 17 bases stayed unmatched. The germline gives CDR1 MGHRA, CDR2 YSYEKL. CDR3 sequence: CASSQYSDRAYSVAFF. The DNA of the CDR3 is TGCGCCAGCAGCCAATATTCTGACAGGGCCTACTCTGTGGCTTTCTTT.